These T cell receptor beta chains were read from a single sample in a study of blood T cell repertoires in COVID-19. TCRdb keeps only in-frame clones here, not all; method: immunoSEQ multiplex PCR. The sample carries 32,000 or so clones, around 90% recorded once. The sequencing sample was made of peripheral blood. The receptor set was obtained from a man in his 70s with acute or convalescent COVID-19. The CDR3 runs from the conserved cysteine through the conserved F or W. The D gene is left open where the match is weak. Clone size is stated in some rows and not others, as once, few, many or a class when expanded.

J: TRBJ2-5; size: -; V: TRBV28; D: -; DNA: TGTGCCAGCAGTCCGACGGACTTACAAGAGACCCAGTACTTC; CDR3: CASSPTDLQETQYF
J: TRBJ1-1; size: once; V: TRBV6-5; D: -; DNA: TGTGCCAGCAGAGACCCTAGAGCGACTGAAGCTTTCTTT; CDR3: CASRDPRATEAFF
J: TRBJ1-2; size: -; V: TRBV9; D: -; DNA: TGTGCCAGCAGCGAGCCAACCCGCAGGGGCTACACCTTC; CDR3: CASSEPTRRGYTF
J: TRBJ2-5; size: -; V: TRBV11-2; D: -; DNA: TGTGCCAGCAGCTTCGGGAATCAAGAGACCCAGTACTTC; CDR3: CASSFGNQETQYF
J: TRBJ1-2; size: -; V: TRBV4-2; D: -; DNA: TGTGCCAGCAGCCAAGAAGCGGGTCGGGCACCCTCGGTCTACACCTTC; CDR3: CASSQEAGRAPSVYTF
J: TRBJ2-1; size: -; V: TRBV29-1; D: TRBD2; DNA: TGCAGCGTTGACTCGCGGGAGGGCTACAATGAGCAGTTCTTC; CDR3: CSVDSREGYNEQFF
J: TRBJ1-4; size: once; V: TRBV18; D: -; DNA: TGTGCCAGCTCACCACCTTGGGCCACGGTGAATGAAAAACTGTTTTTT; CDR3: CASSPPWATVNEKLFF
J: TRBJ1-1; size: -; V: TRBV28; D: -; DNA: TGTGCCAGCAGTCCCGTGCCGGGTTGGACTGAAGCTTTCTTT; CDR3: CASSPVPGWTEAFF
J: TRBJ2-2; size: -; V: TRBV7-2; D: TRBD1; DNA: TGTGCCAGCAGCTTTTCGGACAGGGGGTGGTTAGGCGGGGAGCTGTTTTTT; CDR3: CASSFSDRGWLGGELFF
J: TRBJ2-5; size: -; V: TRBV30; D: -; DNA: TGTGCCTGGAGAAAGGGGCTAGCGCTAGAGACCCAGTACTTC; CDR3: CAWRKGLALETQYF
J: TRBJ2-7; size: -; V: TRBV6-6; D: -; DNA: TGTGCCAGCAGTTACCAAAGGGGGAACGAGCAGTACTTC; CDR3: CASSYQRGNEQYF